This entry lists 27 T cell receptor beta chains sequenced from one sample in a study of T cell changes during pregnancy in multiple sclerosis. This table comes from immunoSEQ multiplex PCR, and its TCRdb copy is limited to in-frame clones, with some not included. This repertoire shows tens of thousands of clones, about 90% found once; its top ten account for approximately 0.18%. The sequenced sample was CD4+ T cells from peripheral blood mononuclear cells, obtained after pregnancy. The receptor set was obtained from a female donor in good health, enrolled as a control in a pregnancy study.

V gene TRBV5-1 combines with J gene TRBJ2-3; D is perhaps TRBD2 (6 bases). The CDR3 totals 14 residues. V was pared by 2 bases and J by 6 bases, with 13 bases between. Germline V gene sequence: CDR1 SGHRS, CDR2 YFSETQ. The CDR3 loop is CASSFFGGKDTQYF. CDR3 bases: TGCGCCAGCAGCTTCTTCGGGGGAAAGGATACGCAGTATTTT. The full variable domain, completed using reference TRBV5-1 and TRBJ2-3, is KAGVTQTPRYLIKTRGQQVTLSCSPISGHRSVSWYQQTPGQGLQFLFEYFSETQRNKGNFPGRFSGRQFSNSRSEMNVSTLELGDSALYLCASSFFGGKDTQYFGPGTRLTVL.

V and J are TRBV7-2 and TRBJ1-4, with 11 bases aligning to TRBD1. The CDR3 is 14 amino acids. Germline CDR1 is SGHTA and CDR2 is FQGNSA. V lost 4 bases and J lost 8; bases outside the gene matches: 3. CDR3 amino acids: CASSSGTGGEKLFF. CDR3 sequence (DNA): TGTGCCAGCAGCTCCGGGACAGGGGGAGAAAAACTGTTTTTT.

This clone was detected once. This sequence joins TRBV29-1 and TRBJ2-2, with D perhaps TRBD1 (5 bases). Germline V gene lookup returns CDR1 SQVTM and CDR2 ANQGSEA. The CDR3 sequence is 13 residues long. V lost 6 bases and J 11 bases, leaving 19 bases between the germline ends. The CDR3 loop is CSVDSLGHGELFF. In DNA, the CDR3 is TGCAGCGTCGACAGCTTGGGTCACGGTGAGCTGTTTTTT.

CDR3 bases: TGTGCCTGGAGTGGGACTCCCAGAGGAAACACCATATATTTT. Residues: CAWSGTPRGNTIYF. The rearrangement uses TRBV30 and TRBJ1-3; D is unclear. The CDR3 consists of 14 residues. V lost 1 base and J 4 bases, leaving 11 bases between the germline ends. CDR1 GTSNPN and CDR2 SVGIG come from the germline V gene (reference sequence).

Of note for this clone: Distinct nucleotide sequences in the sample also encode this CDR3. The chain uses TRBV18 and TRBJ1-5; 7 bases agree with TRBD1. Trimming cost V 6 bases and J 3 bases; bases outside gene matches: 5. The CDR3 consists of 14 residues. Per germline, CDR1 KGHSH and CDR2 LQKENI. The CDR3 loop reads CASSAGTDNQPQHF. DNA of the CDR3: TGTGCCAGCTCGGCCGGGACAGACAATCAGCCCCAGCATTTT.

This chain uses TRBV2 with TRBJ2-1; D unclear. CDR3 length: 13 residues. Looked up from germline, CDR1 is SNHLY and CDR2 is FYNNEI. V dropped 8 bases and J dropped 6 bases, with 14 bases sitting between them. CDR3 coding DNA: TGTGCCAGCGGAGACGTTGGGTCCAATGAGCAGTTCTTC. This codes for CASGDVGSNEQFF.

This clone occurred once. The chain carries TRBV21-1 and TRBJ1-1; no check of the table's D call, TRBD1, against the DNA was made. TRBV21-1 is a recognized pseudogene. The CDR3 is 17 residues long. The CDR3 spells CASSKCSGQNGVTEAFF. CDR3 DNA sequence: TGTGCCAGCAGCAAATGCTCGGGACAGAACGGCGTGACTGAAGCTTTCTTT.

The gene calls are TRBV5-1 and TRBJ2-7; 11 bases match TRBD1. This CDR3 comprises 16 residues. With V trimmed by 0 bases and J by 2 bases, 4 bases remained unmatched. Germline CDR1 and CDR2: SGHRS and YFSETQ. For the CDR3, the DNA is TGCGCCAGCAGCTTGGCGGGGACAGGGGGAACCTACGAGCAGTACTTC. Translation gives CASSLAGTGGTYEQYF. Full variable domain (missing parts from reference TRBV5-1 and TRBJ2-7): KAGVTQTPRYLIKTRGQQVTLSCSPISGHRSVSWYQQTPGQGLQFLFEYFSETQRNKGNFPGRFSGRQFSNSRSEMNVSTLELGDSALYLCASSLAGTGGTYEQYFGPGTRLTVT.

The V gene is TRBV19, the J gene TRBJ1-5; possible D gene TRBD1, 6 bases. The germline gives CDR1 LNHDA, CDR2 SQIVND (reference sequence). The length of the CDR3 is 14 residues. Between the trimmed V and J ends, which lost 5 bases and 7 bases, there was a span of 15 bases. CDR3 loop: CASSLEQGWQPQHF. The CDR3 nucleotides are TGTGCCAGTAGTCTTGAACAGGGCTGGCAGCCCCAGCATTTT.

The chain combines TRBV11-1 with TRBJ2-1; TRBD1 matches 8 bases. The ends lost 7 bases at V and 4 bases at J; junction bases unmatched: 12. CDR3 length: 16 amino acids. The germline gives CDR1 SGHAT, CDR2 FQDESV (reference sequence). The CDR3 sequence is CASNEGPDRVYNEQFF. For the CDR3, the DNA is TGTGCCAGCAACGAGGGACCGGACAGGGTGTACAATGAGCAGTTCTTC.

V and J are TRBV28 and TRBJ2-3; 9 positions match TRBD1. Germline values: CDR1 MDHEN, CDR2 SYDVKM. The J segment lost 1 base and the V segment lost 5 bases, leaving 1 base of the junction unmatched. This CDR3 is 14 amino acids long. As DNA, the CDR3 is TGTGCCAGCAGTAGGACAGGGGGCACAGATACGCAGTATTTT. Translation: CASSRTGGTDTQYF. Full variable domain (outside the CDR3, taken from reference TRBV28 and TRBJ2-3): DVKVTQSSRYLVKRTGEKVFLECVQDMDHENMFWYRQDPGLGLRLIYFSYDVKMKEKGDIPEGYSVSREKKERFSLILESASTNQTSMYLCASSRTGGTDTQYFGPGTRLTVL.

The V call is TRBV19, the J call TRBJ1-1; no firm D call. Trimming removed 3 bases at V and 3 bases at J, with 17 bases between. CDR1 and CDR2 (germline): LNHDA, SQIVND (reference sequence). This CDR3 is built from 16 residues. In DNA, the CDR3 is TGTGCCAGTAGTATCCCCCCGACGAATAGCGACACTGAAGCTTTCTTT. Encoded protein: CASSIPPTNSDTEAFF.

The V call is TRBV7-3, the J call TRBJ2-7, with 8 bases that match TRBD1. The germline CDR1 and CDR2 sequences are SGHTA and FQGTGA. The CDR3 runs to 13 residues. V gave up 4 bases and J gave up 3 bases; unmatched junction bases: 2. In nucleotides, the CDR3 is TGTGCCAGCAGCTCCGACAGGGGCTACGAGCAGTACTTC. This translates into CASSSDRGYEQYF. Variable domain in full (rest from reference TRBV7-3 and TRBJ2-7): GAGVSQTPSNKVTEKGKYVELRCDPISGHTALYWYRQSLGQGPEFLIYFQGTGAADDSGLPNDRFFAVRPEGSVSTLKIQRTERGDSAVYLCASSSDRGYEQYFGPGTRLTVT.

The rearrangement joins TRBV5-1 to TRBJ2-3; D not resolved. Trimming took 1 base from V and 5 from J, leaving 8 bases between them. CDR1 SGHRS and CDR2 YFSETQ come from the germline V gene. The CDR3 sequence is 13 residues long. The CDR3 DNA is TGCGCCAGCAGCTTGAATAGTCTAGATACGCAGTATTTT. Protein product: CASSLNSLDTQYF.

V and J are TRBV11-2 and TRBJ2-2, with D unresolved. This CDR3 has 12 residues. Germline assignment: CDR1 SGHAT and CDR2 FQNNGV. Trimming removed 4 bases from V and 2 bases from J, with 2 bases in between. CDR3: CASSSNTGELFF. CDR3 DNA: TGTGCCAGCAGCTCTAACACCGGGGAGCTGTTTTTT.

The chain recombines TRBV28 with TRBJ2-2; TRBD1 is a possible D gene (6 bases). Germline V gene lookup returns CDR1 MDHEN and CDR2 SYDVKM. The V and J ends lost 6 bases and 0 bases respectively, with 11 bases between them. This CDR3 has 15 amino acids. The CDR3 loop is CASRPTGTNTGELFF. As DNA, the CDR3 is TGTGCCAGCAGACCTACAGGGACGAACACCGGGGAGCTGTTTTTT.

The chain combines TRBV11-2 with TRBJ1-6; D is perhaps TRBD1 (5 bases). V lost 3 bases and J lost 9, with 18 bases in between. The length of the CDR3 is 16 residues. CDR1 is SGHAT, CDR2 FQNNGV, per germline. CDR3 loop: CASSLTAAGVRSPLHF. In DNA, the CDR3 is TGTGCCAGCAGCTTGACCGCAGCGGGGGTGCGTTCACCCCTCCACTTT. Supplemented by reference TRBV11-2 and TRBJ1-6, the full variable domain reads EAGVAQSPRYKIIEKRQSVAFWCNPISGHATLYWYQQILGQGPKLLIQFQNNGVVDDSQLPKDRFSAERLKGVDSTLKIQPAKLEDSAVYLCASSLTAAGVRSPLHFGNGTRLTVT.

J is TRBJ2-1 and V is TRBV20-1; tentatively, D is TRBD2 (6 bases). The germline V gene encodes CDR1 DFQATT and CDR2 SNEGSKA (reference sequence). V was shortened by 4 bases and J by 8 bases, with 9 bases between the two germline ends. The CDR3 sequence is 11 residues long. The DNA of the CDR3 is TGCAGTGCTAACCGGAGGGATGAGCAGTTCTTC. As protein: CSANRRDEQFF.

V and J are TRBV29-1 and TRBJ2-1; 8 bases fit TRBD1. The CDR3 contains 14 residues. The V segment lost 8 bases and the J segment 4 bases; nucleotides outside the gene matches: 10. Germline CDR1 is SQVTM and CDR2 is ANQGSEA. In nucleotides, the CDR3 is TGCAGCAGTACCTACGACAGGGGATACAATGAGCAGTTCTTC. It codes for CSSTYDRGYNEQFF.

The rearrangement joins TRBV5-1 to TRBJ1-3; TRBD1 matches at 7 bases. Unmatched junction bases numbered 3, after V lost 0 bases and J lost 3 bases. The V gene's germline CDR1 is SGHRS and CDR2 YFSETQ. The CDR3 is 15 residues long. The CDR3 sequence: CASSLETGFGNTIYF. The CDR3 nucleotides are TGCGCCAGCAGCTTGGAGACAGGGTTTGGAAACACCATATATTTT.

This clone was recorded once. CDR3 protein: CASSQDRLQGWEKLFF. CDR3 nucleotides: TGCGCCAGCAGCCAAGATCGTCTGCAGGGTTGGGAAAAACTGTTTTTT. The rearrangement uses TRBV4-3 and TRBJ1-4; weak D call: TRBD1 (5 bases). V dropped 0 bases and J dropped 8 bases, with 16 bases sitting between them. CDR1 is LGHNA and CDR2 is YSLEER in the germline V gene. The CDR3 runs to 16 residues.

J is TRBJ1-3 and V is TRBV18, with a weak D call TRBD1 (5 bases). V was trimmed by 9 bases and J by 0 bases, leaving 12 bases between them. Germline V lookup: CDR1 KGHSH, CDR2 LQKENI. The CDR3 totals 14 residues. CDR3 DNA sequence: TGTGCCAGTATTAACACAGGCTCTGGAAACACCATATATTTT. Encoded protein: CASINTGSGNTIYF.

As DNA, the CDR3 is TGTGCCAGCAGCTCTCCTGGGCTAGCGGGAGGGGAGCAGTTCTTC. It is translated as CASSSPGLAGGEQFF. The gene calls are TRBV7-2 and TRBJ2-1, with 12 bases fitting TRBD2. V trimming: 4 bases; J trimming: 10 bases; junction bases outside the gene matches: 8. Germline CDR1 SGHTA, CDR2 FQGNSA. The CDR3 spans 15 residues.

The V gene is TRBV6-1, the J gene TRBJ2-1; tentative D call: TRBD2 (6 bases). Trimming took 6 bases from V and 5 from J, leaving 14 bases between them. The V gene's germline CDR1 is MNHNS and CDR2 SASEGT. The CDR3 runs to 14 residues. The CDR3 is CASRRRGGDNEQFF. CDR3 bases: TGTGCCAGCAGGAGGCGGGGCGGGGACAATGAGCAGTTCTTC.

V is TRBV28 and J is TRBJ2-5; 7 nucleotides match TRBD2. Germline trimming cut 5 bases from V and 3 bases from J; bases unmatched to any gene: 0. This CDR3 is built from 12 residues. Germline V gene sequence: CDR1 MDHEN, CDR2 SYDVKM. The CDR3 bases are TGTGCCAGCAGTGCGGGGGAAGAGACCCAGTACTTC. Its protein product is CASSAGEETQYF.

This sequence joins TRBV5-6 and TRBJ1-1; the match to TRBD1 covers 7 bases. Germline trimming cut 4 bases from V and 4 bases from J; bases unmatched to any gene: 4. The CDR3 runs 13 residues. Germline V CDR1 and CDR2: SGHDT, YYEEEE. CDR3 region: CASSTGQFTEAFF. Here the CDR3 DNA reads TGTGCCAGCAGCACGGGACAGTTCACTGAAGCTTTCTTT.

This clone was seen more than once but under ten times. The chain links TRBV2 to TRBJ1-5, with 7 bases fitting TRBD1. CDR3 length: 15 residues. Trimming took 5 bases from V and 0 from J; bases not matched to a gene: 4. Germline CDR1 reads SNHLY; CDR2 reads FYNNEI. CDR3 DNA sequence: TGTGCCAGCAGTTCTCAGGGGGTTAGCAATCAGCCCCAGCATTTT. Amino acids: CASSSQGVSNQPQHF.